This T cell receptor (beta chain) was sequenced for a study of T cells in Graves' hyperthyroidism and ophthalmopathy. Study background: At initial diagnosis, before any treatment had begun, peripheral blood was obtained. Study-level results: In the blood, most expanded thyroid clonotypes above 0.001 appeared as well. The model foresaw ophthalmopathy a median around seven months prior to onset.

The ends were cut back, 7 bases at V and 1 base at J, with 12 bases in the middle. Germline values: CDR1 MDHEN, CDR2 SYDVKM. The CDR3 has 14 amino acids. The CDR3 regions of TCR beta were amplified from RNA transcripts. Researchers ran a first-round RT-PCR on the TCR CDR3 using the HTBI primer set. TCRdb analysed the multiplex PCR reads with MiXCR anew, one entry per CDR3 protein. The sample consists of about 500,000 distinct CDR3 sequences, about 15% of them appearing once. This clonotype is a singleton in its sample. The antigen remains undetermined. Based on clinical symptoms, serum thyroxine and TRAb, thyroid ultrasound and orbital computed tomography, diagnoses were reached.

This chain uses TRBV28 with TRBJ2-3; D is uncertain. The sequenced material came from blood. The sequence was obtained from a woman aged 25 to 39 with Graves' ophthalmopathy. The CDR3 DNA reads TGTGCCAGCACCCCGGCACTTGGCACAGATACGCAGTATTTT. This sequence encodes CASTPALGTDTQYF.